A single sample is the source of the 18 T cell receptor beta chains below, sequenced in a study of beta chain features in type 1 diabetes listed by TCRdb under 2018. Libraries came from the immunoSEQ multiplex PCR assay. All of the isolated RNA was reverse transcribed with the High Capacity cDNA Reverse Transcription Kit, so expressed TCRB transcripts were sequenced. Here the immuneACCESS table is served through TCRdb, limited to in-frame sequences with V and J called. Missing clones are a known gap in these copies; in checked studies unresolved V genes cover under half, and the rest lacks a known reason. This sample holds approximately 340,000 clones; approximately 16% were observed only once. Clones ranked in the top ten supply approximately 0.019% of the sample. Sequenced material: naive CD4+ T cells from blood. What the cell subset or site label conveys for this sample: true naive CD4+ T cells. These receptors all stem from a young woman in good health.

This clone was seen a few times. V gene TRBV4-2 combines with J gene TRBJ1-5; 10 bases fit TRBD1. The V gene end was trimmed by 0 bases and the J gene end by 6 bases; junction bases not matched to a gene: 5. The CDR3 has 16 residues. Germline CDR1 and CDR2: LGHNA and YNFKEQ. As DNA, the CDR3 is TGTGCCAGCAGCCAAGATAGGACAGGGGGTTTTCAGCCCCAGCATTTT. Amino acid sequence: CASSQDRTGGFQPQHF.

This chain connects TRBV2 to TRBJ1-2; a possible D gene is TRBD1 (5 bases). Trimming removed 1 base from V and 4 bases from J, with 7 bases in between. The CDR3 spans 13 residues. CDR1 SNHLY and CDR2 FYNNEI come from the germline V gene. The CDR3 region has the DNA TGTGCCAGCAGTGAAGGCCAGGGCTATGGCTACACCTTC. Its translation is CASSEGQGYGYTF.

This clone was seen more than once but under ten times. The chain combines TRBV30 with TRBJ2-7; TRBD2 agrees at 10 bases. Germline CDR1 is GTSNPN and CDR2 is SVGIG (reference sequence). Trimming at V came to 5 bases and at J to 4 bases, leaving 5 bases not matched to a gene. CDR3 length equals 13 residues. The CDR3 nucleotides are TGTGCCTGGTCTAGCGGGAGTCGTTACGAGCAGTACTTC. Translation: CAWSSGSRYEQYF.

The chain links TRBV7-8 to TRBJ2-7; TRBD2 aligns across 11 bases. V lost 1 base and J lost 0; bases outside the gene matches: 8. The CDR3 totals 18 residues. CDR1 is SGHVS and CDR2 is FQNEAQ in the germline V gene. CDR3 bases: TGTGCCAGCAGCTTAGTTGGACTAGCGGGTCTAAGCTCCTACGAGCAGTACTTC. Translating it yields CASSLVGLAGLSSYEQYF.

In DNA, the CDR3 is TGTGCCAGCAGTGAAGCGAGGGTTAGCTCCTACGAGCAGTACTTC. It yields the protein CASSEARVSSYEQYF. The rearrangement joins TRBV2 to TRBJ2-7; TRBD2 is a possible D gene (5 bases). Germline CDR1 and CDR2: SNHLY and FYNNEI. V dropped 0 bases and J dropped 0 bases, with 9 bases sitting between them. There are 15 residues in the CDR3.

This clone occurred a few times. The gene calls are TRBV18 and TRBJ1-1, with D unclear. The CDR3 spans 15 residues. Germline V lookup: CDR1 KGHSH, CDR2 LQKENI. V was trimmed by 3 bases and J by 4 bases, leaving 15 bases between them. CDR3 nucleotide sequence: TGTGCCAGCTCACCCCGAGGGTTTTTGAGCACTGAAGCTTTCTTT. It codes for CASSPRGFLSTEAFF.

This clone was detected a few times. The chain joins TRBV28 to TRBJ2-3; a possible D gene is TRBD2 (6 bases). Per germline, CDR1 MDHEN and CDR2 SYDVKM. The length of the CDR3 is 11 residues. V lost 2 bases to trimming and J lost 9 bases, with 6 bases between them. CDR3 amino acids: CASSLRGTQYF. The CDR3 coding sequence is TGTGCCAGCAGTTTACGGGGGACGCAGTATTTT.

The J gene is TRBJ2-1, the V gene TRBV5-1; D is perhaps TRBD2 (6 bases). This CDR3 comprises 17 residues. Per germline, CDR1 SGHRS and CDR2 YFSETQ. Between the trimmed V and J ends, which lost 0 bases and 6 bases, there was a span of 19 bases. The CDR3 DNA sequence: TGCGCCAGCAGCTTGGTCCGAGGAGCGGGTACGATCAATGAGCAGTTCTTC. It is translated as CASSLVRGAGTINEQFF.

This clone was counted a few times. The chain links TRBV30 to TRBJ1-3; D is possibly TRBD1 (6 bases). CDR3 size: 15 residues. Trimming took 5 bases from V and 0 from J, leaving 14 bases between them. In germline, CDR1 is GTSNPN, CDR2 SVGIG (reference sequence). CDR3 DNA: TGTGCCTGGCACAGGGTCTCAGCCTCTGGAAACACCATATATTTT. Amino acids: CAWHRVSASGNTIYF.

The chain links TRBV11-3 to TRBJ2-3, with 8 bases aligning to TRBD2. After removal of 4 bases from V and 2 bases from J, the junction contained 8 bases not matched to a gene. The germline V gene has CDR1 SGHNT and CDR2 YENEEA. The CDR3 is 16 amino acids. The CDR3: CASSSGLSGNTDTQYF. In DNA form, the CDR3 reads TGTGCCAGCAGCTCTGGGCTTAGCGGGAACACAGATACGCAGTATTTT.

V usage is TRBV28 and J usage is TRBJ2-1; 7 bases match TRBD2. This CDR3 contains 16 residues. The trim removed 4 bases at V and 6 bases at J, leaving 12 bases unmatched. Germline V gives CDR1 MDHEN, CDR2 SYDVKM. CDR3 bases: TGTGCCAGCAGTTCCCCGGGGGGAGTCTCGGCCAATGAGCAGTTCTTC. Translating it yields CASSSPGGVSANEQFF.

This clone has just a few counts. The chain uses TRBV5-1 and TRBJ1-5; 7 bases align to TRBD1. The trim removed 2 bases at V and 3 bases at J, leaving 5 bases unmatched. CDR1 and CDR2 (germline): SGHRS, YFSETQ. CDR3 length equals 15 residues. The CDR3, as DNA: TGCGCCAGCAGCTTAACTACAGGGGCCAATCAGCCCCAGCATTTT. As protein: CASSLTTGANQPQHF. Full variable domain (rest looked up from reference TRBV5-1 and TRBJ1-5): KAGVTQTPRYLIKTRGQQVTLSCSPISGHRSVSWYQQTPGQGLQFLFEYFSETQRNKGNFPGRFSGRQFSNSRSEMNVSTLELGDSALYLCASSLTTGANQPQHFGDGTRLSIL.

This chain joins TRBV21-1 and TRBJ2-5; TRBD1 is taken as the D call from the table, unchecked against the DNA. TRBV21-1 is a pseudogene. The CDR3 is 17 amino acids. In nucleotides, the CDR3 is TGTGCCAGCAGCCTTCGACAGGGCACAACCCCACAAGAGACCCAGTACTTC. This encodes CASSLRQGTTPQETQYF.

The V gene is TRBV18, the J gene TRBJ2-5, with D perhaps matching TRBD1 or TRBD2 (9 bases each). Looked up from germline, CDR1 is KGHSH and CDR2 is LQKENI. V was cut by 1 base and J by 4 bases, with 22 bases left in between. CDR3 size: 18 residues. As DNA, the CDR3 is TGTGCCAGCTCACCACTGGGACAGGGAATGACTAGCGGAGAGACCCAGTACTTC. Encoded protein: CASSPLGQGMTSGETQYF.

The rearrangement links TRBV2 to TRBJ1-2, with 9 bases matching TRBD1. This CDR3 contains 15 residues. V lost 9 bases to trimming and J lost 6 bases; unmatched junction nucleotides: 14. The germline CDR1 and CDR2 sequences are SNHLY and FYNNEI. The CDR3 sequence: CASRRTWTGENGYTF. Written as DNA, the CDR3 is TGTGCCAGTCGGAGGACTTGGACAGGGGAGAATGGCTACACCTTC.

The chain combines TRBV7-3 with TRBJ1-2; 9 bases map to TRBD1. Germline loops: CDR1 SGHTA, CDR2 FQGTGA. The CDR3 sequence is 15 residues long. The V and J ends lost 5 bases and 3 bases, in that order; junction bases with no gene match: 7. The CDR3 bases are TGTGCCAGCAGCCCGAATACAGGGGGCGACTATGGCTACACCTTC. Translating it yields CASSPNTGGDYGYTF. The whole variable domain, remainder taken from reference TRBV7-3 and TRBJ1-2, is GAGVSQTPSNKVTEKGKYVELRCDPISGHTALYWYRQSLGQGPEFLIYFQGTGAADDSGLPNDRFFAVRPEGSVSTLKIQRTERGDSAVYLCASSPNTGGDYGYTFGSGTRLTVV.

Note on this clone: At the DNA level, this CDR3 is encoded by other sequences in the same sample as well. The CDR3 DNA sequence: TGTGCCTGGGGCAGGGGTAACACTGAAGCTTTCTTT. Encoded protein: CAWGRGNTEAFF. The genes are TRBV30 and TRBJ1-1; possible D gene TRBD1, 6 bases. The CDR3 runs 12 residues. Germline V gene sequence: CDR1 GTSNPN, CDR2 SVGIG (reference sequence). Trimming pared 5 bases from V and 2 bases from J, leaving 9 bases between.

The rearrangement links TRBV29-1 to TRBJ2-7; 7 bases match TRBD2. V was pared by 5 bases and J by 7 bases, with 11 bases of the junction left unmatched. CDR3 length equals 13 residues. Germline V gives CDR1 SQVTM, CDR2 ANQGSEA. The CDR3: CSVKGRAPREQYF. In nucleotides, the CDR3 is TGCAGCGTTAAGGGGAGGGCGCCCCGGGAGCAGTACTTC.